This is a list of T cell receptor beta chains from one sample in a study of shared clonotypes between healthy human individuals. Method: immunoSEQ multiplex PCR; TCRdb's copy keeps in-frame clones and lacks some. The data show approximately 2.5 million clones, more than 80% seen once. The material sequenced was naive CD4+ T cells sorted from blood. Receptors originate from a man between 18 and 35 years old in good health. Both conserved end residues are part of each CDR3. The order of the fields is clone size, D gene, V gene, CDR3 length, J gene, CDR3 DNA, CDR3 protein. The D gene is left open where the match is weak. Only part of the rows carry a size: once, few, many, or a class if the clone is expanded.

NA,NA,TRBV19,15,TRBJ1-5,TGTGCCAGTAGTTCGGAGGAGTTTAGCAATCAGCCCCAGCATTTT,CASSSEEFSNQPQHF
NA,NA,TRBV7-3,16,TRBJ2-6,TGTGCCAGCAGCTCTGATGGGCCCTCTGGGGCCAACGTCCTGACTTTC,CASSSDGPSGANVLTF
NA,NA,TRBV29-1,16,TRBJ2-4,TGCAGCGTTGAACTCACCGACTACCTAGCCAAAAACATTCAGTACTTC,CSVELTDYLAKNIQYF
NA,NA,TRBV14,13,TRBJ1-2,TGTGCCAGCAGCCAAGACAGTGTGTTTGGCTACACCTTC,CASSQDSVFGYTF
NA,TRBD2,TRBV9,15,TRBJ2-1,TGTGCCAGCAGCGTAGAGACTAGCGGGAGGGGAGAGCAGTTCTTC,CASSVETSGRGEQFF
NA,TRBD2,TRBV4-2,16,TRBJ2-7,TGTGCCAGCAGCCGAGGTGCGCCTAGCGGGGGCTACGAGCAGTACTTC,CASSRGAPSGGYEQYF
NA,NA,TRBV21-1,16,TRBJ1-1,TGTGCCAGCAGCAAAGTTTGGACAGGGCGTAACACTGAAGCTTTCTTT,CASSKVWTGRNTEAFF
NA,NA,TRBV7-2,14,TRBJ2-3,TGTGCCAGCAGCTTCGGGGCTTTCACAGATACGCAGTATTTT,CASSFGAFTDTQYF
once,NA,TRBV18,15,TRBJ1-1,TGTGCCAGCTCACCAAGTCGGGCAGCGAACACTGAAGCTTTCTTT,CASSPSRAANTEAFF
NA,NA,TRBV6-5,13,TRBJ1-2,TGTGCCAGCAGTTACGAGGGAGACTATGGCTACACCTTC,CASSYEGDYGYTF